The clone carrying this T cell receptor (beta chain) was seen a few times. No antigen is known for it. This sample was taken from a study of cytomegalovirus exposure and HLA in healthy donors. The PCR was carried out with 60 Vbeta primers and 13 Jbeta primers. The method was immunoSEQ multiplex PCR; TCRdb's version includes in-frame clones alone and lacks a portion of them. The sample records around 110,000 clones, roughly 82% being singletons. Germline V gene sequence: CDR1 ENHRY, CDR2 SYGVKD. This CDR3 has 14 residues. The junction had 9 bases not matched to a gene; V was cut back by 6 bases and J by 6 bases. Study results and limitations: A classifier reportedly called cytomegalovirus status with high sensitivity and specificity.

The specimen was PBMCs. The chain has TRBV10-3 and TRBJ2-7; 9 bases map to TRBD1. The TCR comes from a man in his fifties or sixties in good health and CMV-seronegative. Written as DNA, the CDR3 is TGTGCCATCAGGGGGGACAGGGAGGGTCCCGAGCAGTACTTC. It encodes CAIRGDREGPEQYF.